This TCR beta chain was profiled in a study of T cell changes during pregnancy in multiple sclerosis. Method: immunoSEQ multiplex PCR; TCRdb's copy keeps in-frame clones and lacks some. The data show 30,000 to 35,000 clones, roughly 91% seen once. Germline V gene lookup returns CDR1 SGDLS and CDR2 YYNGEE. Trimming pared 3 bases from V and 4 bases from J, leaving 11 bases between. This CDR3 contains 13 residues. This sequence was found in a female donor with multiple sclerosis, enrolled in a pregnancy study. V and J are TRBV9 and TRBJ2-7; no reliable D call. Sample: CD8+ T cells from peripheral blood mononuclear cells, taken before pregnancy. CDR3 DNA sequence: TGTGCCAGCAGCGATCCCCCCTCTTACGAGCAGTACTTC. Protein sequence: CASSDPPSYEQYF.